Each of the 18 T cell receptor beta chains below was sequenced from the same sample in a study of CD8 T cells in ankylosing spondylitis. TCRdb independently ran MiXCR on the 5' RACE reads; one entry per CDR3 protein. The top ten hold around 2% of the sample, which has roughly 69,000 distinct CDR3 sequences, 5.3% seen once. The source material was blood, either unsorted or a sorted T cell fraction (not recorded which). Receptor source: a male donor with ankylosing spondylitis or in good health (not recorded which).

There are many counts of this clonotype. The J gene is TRBJ2-2, the V gene TRBV3-1, with D possibly called TRBD1 or TRBD2 (5 bases each). The CDR3 is 13 amino acids. The ends were cut back, 1 base at V and 8 bases at J, with 8 bases in the middle. Germline values: CDR1 LGHDT, CDR2 YNNKEL (reference sequence). CDR3 residues: CASSQGGTGELFF. In DNA form, the CDR3 reads TGTGCCAGCAGCCAAGGTGGGACGGGGGAGCTGTTTTTT.

This clonotype was seen many times. The J gene is TRBJ2-7, the V gene TRBV5-1; D possibly corresponds to TRBD2 (6 bases). This CDR3 is built from 15 residues. Germline lookup yields CDR1 SGHRS and CDR2 YFSETQ. The V end lost 0 bases, the J end lost 4 bases, and 14 bases lay between the germline ends. This CDR3 reads CASSLGAGTLYEQYF. The CDR3 nucleotides read TGCGCCAGCAGCTTGGGGGCCGGGACTCTGTACGAGCAGTACTTC.

This clonotype was detected ten times or more. The genes are TRBV20-1 and TRBJ2-2, with D possibly called TRBD1 or TRBD2 (6 bases each). V dropped 3 bases and J dropped 3 bases, with 8 bases sitting between them. Germline V gives CDR1 DFQATT, CDR2 SNEGSKA (reference sequence). The CDR3 consists of 13 residues. The CDR3 here is CSARRGDTGELFF. In nucleotides, the CDR3 is TGCAGTGCTAGGAGGGGGGACACCGGGGAGCTGTTTTTT.

This clonotype was observed many times. This rearrangement joins TRBV30 to TRBJ2-3; 8 nucleotides match TRBD1. The CDR3 has 15 residues. Germline trimming cut 2 bases from V and 1 base from J; bases unmatched to any gene: 5. CDR1 and CDR2 (germline): GTSNPN, SVGIG (reference sequence). The CDR3 DNA reads TGTGCCTGGAGTTTGACAGGGGCTGGCACAGATACGCAGTATTTT. Translation: CAWSLTGAGTDTQYF.

In its sample, this clonotype was seen many times. The gene calls are TRBV6-5 and TRBJ1-5; D is uncertain. CDR3 length: 14 residues. V was pared by 2 bases and J by 5 bases, with 10 bases between. Germline V gene sequence: CDR1 MNHEY, CDR2 SVGAGI. Written as DNA, the CDR3 is TGTGCCAGCAGTTACGCAGGAAGTTATCAGCCCCAGCATTTT. It specifies CASSYAGSYQPQHF.

This clonotype was counted at least ten times. The CDR3 bases are TGTGCCAGCATCAGTCTGGGGGACAGGACTTTAGGTGGCTACACCTTC. Its translation is CASISLGDRTLGGYTF. This chain links TRBV28 with TRBJ1-2, with 8 bases aligning to TRBD1. Germline-derived CDR1 and CDR2 are MDHEN and SYDVKM. The CDR3 covers 16 residues. Unmatched junction bases numbered 17, after V lost 7 bases and J lost 7 bases.

This chain joins TRBV7-2 and TRBJ1-6, with a possible D match to TRBD1 (6 bases). The CDR3 runs 17 residues. CDR1 and CDR2 from the germline V gene are SGHTA and FQGNSA. The V gene lost 6 bases and the J gene lost 7 bases, with 22 bases spanning the gap. The CDR3 DNA reads as TGTGCCAGCAGTGCGGGCGGGGGGGGCAGGCCGAATTCACCCCTCCACTTT. Translated: CASSAGGGGRPNSPLHF.

The sample holds many counts of this clonotype. The rearrangement joins TRBV10-3 to TRBJ2-1; 9 positions agree with TRBD2. The CDR3 loop spans 11 amino acids. V dropped 6 bases and J dropped 9; count of bases not matched to a gene: 0. Per the germline V gene, CDR1 is ENHRY and CDR2 is SYGVKD. The CDR3 region has the DNA TGTGCCATCAGAGCGGGGGGTGAGCAGTTCTTC. This codes for CAIRAGGEQFF.

This clonotype came up many times. This sequence joins TRBV9 and TRBJ2-2, with a tentative D call TRBD1 (6 bases). Germline V CDR1 and CDR2: SGDLS, YYNGEE. V was pared by 0 bases and J by 3 bases, with 9 bases between. This CDR3 has 15 residues. Written as DNA, the CDR3 is TGTGCCAGCAGCGTAGTGGGGGCTGACACCGGGGAGCTGTTTTTT. Its protein is CASSVVGADTGELFF. Full variable domain (missing parts from reference TRBV9 and TRBJ2-2): DSGVTQTPKHLITATGQRVTLRCSPRSGDLSVYWYQQSLDQGLQFLIQYYNGEERAKGNILERFSAQQFPDLHSELNLSSLELGDSALYFCASSVVGADTGELFFGEGSRLTVL.

Concerning this clonotype itself: A much larger clone is a single base away; this may be a read error. This chain uses TRBV28 with TRBJ2-2; the D call may be TRBD1 or TRBD2 (5 bases each). The CDR3 runs 15 residues. Germline CDR1 MDHEN, CDR2 SYDVKM. CDR3 region: CASSLSSEGTGALFF. Written as DNA, the CDR3 is TGTGCCAGCAGTTTGTCCTCCGAGGGGACCGGGGCGCTGTTTTTT.

This clonotype was counted at least ten times. This chain links TRBV6-1 with TRBJ2-1, with TRBD2 matching 12 bases. V shed 4 bases and J 7 bases; nucleotides not matched to a gene: 8. This CDR3 spans 16 amino acids. Germline values: CDR1 MNHNS, CDR2 SASEGT. CDR3: CASSGTLAGGRNEQFF. Written as DNA, the CDR3 is TGTGCCAGCAGTGGGACGCTAGCGGGGGGGCGTAATGAGCAGTTCTTC.

This clonotype has ten or more counts. The chain couples TRBV20-1 to TRBJ2-5; TRBD2 matches 13 bases. V was clipped by 8 bases and J by 2 bases; unmatched bases: 5. CDR1 is DFQATT, CDR2 SNEGSKA, per germline (reference sequence). CDR3 length: 14 residues. The CDR3 sequence is CSTRLAGGQETQYF. The CDR3 bases are TGCAGTACCCGACTAGCGGGGGGACAAGAGACCCAGTACTTC.

This clonotype has a count of ten or more. The genes are TRBV25-1 and TRBJ2-3; maybe TRBD1 (6 bases). CDR1 and CDR2 (germline): MGHDK, SYGVNS. The germline V and J ends were trimmed by 7 bases and 4 bases, with 18 bases remaining between them. This CDR3 has 15 residues. CDR3 loop: CASTPGQGISDTQYF. As DNA, the CDR3 is TGTGCCAGCACCCCGGGGCAGGGGATTTCAGATACGCAGTATTTT.

This clonotype came up many times. The V call is TRBV5-1, the J call TRBJ1-1; a weak D match, TRBD1 (6 bases). The germline CDR1 and CDR2 sequences are SGHRS and YFSETQ. This CDR3 spans 14 amino acids. The V end was cut by 2 bases, the J end by 1 base, with 9 bases between. The CDR3 nucleotides read TGCGCCAGCAGCTTCGGGGGCCAGAACACTGAAGCTTTCTTT. Amino acids: CASSFGGQNTEAFF.

The V and J genes are TRBV28 and TRBJ2-7; 8 positions agree with TRBD1. The CDR3 is 16 amino acids. V was clipped by 3 bases and J by 2 bases; unmatched bases: 9. Germline V gene sequence: CDR1 MDHEN, CDR2 SYDVKM. The CDR3 DNA follows: TGTGCCAGCAGTTTTCTGATCGGACAGGGCCCCTACGAGCAGTACTTC. Encoded protein: CASSFLIGQGPYEQYF.

This clonotype has at least ten counts. The CDR3 region has the DNA TGTGCCAGCAGTTTAGGGGACAGGGCTGAAAAACTGTTTTTT. The encoded protein is CASSLGDRAEKLFF. V gene TRBV12-3 or TRBV12-4 combines with J gene TRBJ1-4; 9 bases match TRBD1. The CDR3 is 14 amino acids. Trimming cost V 1 base and J 7 bases; bases outside gene matches: 1.

The sample holds many counts of this clonotype. The chain joins TRBV27 to TRBJ2-7; D is unclear. The CDR3 consists of 13 residues. V lost 0 bases to trimming and J lost 4 bases, with 7 bases between them. Germline V gene sequence: CDR1 MNHEY, CDR2 SMNVEV (reference sequence). The CDR3 is CASSLSVGYEQYF. The CDR3, as DNA: TGTGCCAGCAGTTTATCGGTGGGTTACGAGCAGTACTTC.

This clonotype was detected ten times or more. The chain recombines TRBV20-1 with TRBJ2-7, with TRBD1 matching over 10 bases. The V gene end was trimmed by 4 bases and the J gene end by 5 bases; junction bases not matched to a gene: 8. CDR1 DFQATT and CDR2 SNEGSKA come from the germline V gene (reference sequence). This CDR3 region has 14 residues. The CDR3 DNA sequence: TGCAGTGCTAAGCCCGGGACAGGGGATAACGAGCAGTACTTC. Translation gives CSAKPGTGDNEQYF.